This T cell receptor (beta chain) was sequenced in a study of T cells after yellow fever vaccination. Notes on this clonotype: Antigen: not known.

Overall study findings and caveats: Post-booster repertoires again held most primary-vaccination clones (96% CD4, 88% CD8).

5'RACE template switching added a universal primer site and UMIs to TCR cDNA. TCRdb used MiXCR to reprocess the 5' RACE reads, holding one entry per CDR3 protein. The sample includes just under 600,000 distinct CDR3 sequences, roughly 13% of them seen just once. The specimen was PBMCs, collected on the day of the yellow fever booster vaccination. The clonotype was recovered from a young man who received the YFV17D yellow fever vaccine.

CDR3 amino acids: CASSPQPNREAFF. The CDR3 coding sequence is TGTGCCAGCAGCCCACAACCTAACAGAGAAGCTTTCTTT. The V and J genes are TRBV7-6 and TRBJ1-1; D not resolved. This CDR3 has 13 amino acids. V was shortened by 5 bases and J by 8 bases, with 15 bases between the two germline ends. Germline V gene sequence: CDR1 SGHVS, CDR2 FNYEAQ.